The 5 T cell receptor beta chains below were found in one sample sequenced in a study of cytomegalovirus exposure and HLA in healthy donors. The PCR used 60 Vbeta and 13 Jbeta primers. Sequenced by immunoSEQ multiplex PCR; TCRdb stores in-frame clones only, minus some. Here the sample spans about 120,000 clones, 77% being singletons. The sequencing sample was made of PBMCs. The receptor set was obtained from a man aged 18 to 29 in good health and CMV-seropositive.

The rearrangement joins TRBV7-6 to TRBJ2-5, with unresolved D. CDR3 length: 14 amino acids. Trimming shortened V by 1 base and J by 2 bases, and 8 bases separated the two germline ends. In germline, CDR1 is SGHVS, CDR2 FNYEAQ. In DNA, the CDR3 is TGTGCCAGCAGCTTAGTTTTACAACAAGAGACCCAGTACTTC. Translated: CASSLVLQQETQYF.

The J gene is TRBJ2-5, the V gene TRBV30; D unclear. With 0 bases removed from V and 1 base from J, the gap between germline ends came to 12 bases. The germline V gene has CDR1 GTSNPN and CDR2 SVGIG (reference sequence). The CDR3 is made up of 15 amino acids. The CDR3 nucleotides read TGTGCCTGGAGTGTACTCTCCCCTAGCCAAGAGACCCAGTACTTC. This codes for CAWSVLSPSQETQYF.

The V call is TRBV28, the J call TRBJ1-2; TRBD1 is a possible D gene (5 bases). This CDR3 contains 14 residues. V shed 9 bases and J shed 7 bases, with 21 bases lying between them. The germline gives CDR1 MDHEN, CDR2 SYDVKM. The DNA of the CDR3 is TGTGCCAGTAAGTTTGAAAGGGGACTTCCTGGCTACACCTTC. Translation: CASKFERGLPGYTF.

The chain carries TRBV6-1 and TRBJ2-3, with 7 bases matching TRBD1. Germline V gives CDR1 MNHNS, CDR2 SASEGT. The J segment lost 4 bases and the V segment lost 7 bases, leaving 5 bases of the junction unmatched. CDR3 size: 13 residues. CDR3 loop: CASKTGYADTQYF. DNA of the CDR3: TGTGCCAGCAAGACAGGGTATGCAGATACGCAGTATTTT.

This clone was detected a few times. The V gene is TRBV5-4, the J gene TRBJ1-1, with D hard to call. The CDR3 is 15 amino acids. Trimming removed 0 bases from V and 1 base from J, with 10 bases in between. Germline CDR1 SGHNT, CDR2 YYREEE (reference sequence). CDR3 nucleotides: TGTGCCAGCAGCTTGGAGGCGGGCCAGAACACTGAAGCTTTCTTT. As protein: CASSLEAGQNTEAFF. The complete variable domain, with remaining parts taken from reference TRBV5-4 and TRBJ1-1, reads ETGVTQSPTHLIKTRGQQVTLRCSSQSGHNTVSWYQQALGQGPQFIFQYYREEENGRGNFPPRFSGLQFPNYSSELNVNALELDDSALYLCASSLEAGQNTEAFFGQGTRLTVV.